Sequencing of this T cell receptor beta chain was carried out in a study of human T cells and chemical hapten exposure. Study summary: Minor volume differences among pooled libraries chiefly drove per-sample TCR yield variation.

The CDR3 consists of 17 residues. The junction had 11 bases not matched to a gene; V was cut back by 5 bases and J by 4 bases. Germline V lookup: CDR1 SGHTA, CDR2 FQGNSA. The time point here: healthy volunteer bleed at 2 weeks. The template was total RNA from unfractionated whole blood. Individual cDNA molecules (in the library) carried attached unique molecular identifiers. Per the original data handling: Samples had a median of around 96,000 TCRs, ranging roughly 23,224 to 690,600. MiXCR was run by TCRdb on the RACE reads, yielding one entry per CDR3 protein. TCRdb assigned the V and J calls; the authors' analysis was not used. The table records tens of thousands of distinct CDR3 sequences, roughly 8% of them present only once.

Sequencing was carried out using whole blood. The source of this sequence is a female donor in good health. Some clones in this sample may be carry-over from other donors' samples. The chain recombines TRBV7-2 with TRBJ2-5, with 12 bases lining up with TRBD2. The CDR3 region has the DNA TGTGCCAGCAGCCCTCTGACTAGCGGGGGACAGGGAGAGACCCAGTACTTC. This encodes CASSPLTSGGQGETQYF.